One T cell receptor beta chain is described in this entry. Its matching antigen is unknown. The same CDR3 can be traced to other DNA sequences in this sample. The data were obtained in a study of shared clonotypes between healthy human individuals. Findings and caveats of the study: The study found lower generation probabilities in non-shared clonotypes than in those shared by all four donors.

Using immunoSEQ multiplex PCR, the repertoire was profiled, and TCRdb retains in-frame clones only, with some absent. The table shows over a million clones, with about 77% occurring only once. The V gene's germline CDR1 is SGHNT and CDR2 YYREEE (reference sequence). CDR3 size: 12 residues. The V and J ends lost 0 bases and 4 bases respectively, with 5 bases between them. The sequencing sample was made of memory CD4+ T cells sorted from blood. Subset in this sample: CD45RA-negative fraction. This sequence originates from a man aged 18 to 29 in good health. The V call is TRBV5-4, the J call TRBJ2-7; unclear D gene. CDR3 sequence reads: CASSLGDYEQYF. The CDR3 nucleotides are TGTGCCAGCAGCTTGGGCGATTACGAGCAGTACTTC. The full variable domain, completed using reference TRBV5-4 and TRBJ2-7, is ETGVTQSPTHLIKTRGQQVTLRCSSQSGHNTVSWYQQALGQGPQFIFQYYREEENGRGNFPPRFSGLQFPNYSSELNVNALELDDSALYLCASSLGDYEQYFGPGTRLTVT.